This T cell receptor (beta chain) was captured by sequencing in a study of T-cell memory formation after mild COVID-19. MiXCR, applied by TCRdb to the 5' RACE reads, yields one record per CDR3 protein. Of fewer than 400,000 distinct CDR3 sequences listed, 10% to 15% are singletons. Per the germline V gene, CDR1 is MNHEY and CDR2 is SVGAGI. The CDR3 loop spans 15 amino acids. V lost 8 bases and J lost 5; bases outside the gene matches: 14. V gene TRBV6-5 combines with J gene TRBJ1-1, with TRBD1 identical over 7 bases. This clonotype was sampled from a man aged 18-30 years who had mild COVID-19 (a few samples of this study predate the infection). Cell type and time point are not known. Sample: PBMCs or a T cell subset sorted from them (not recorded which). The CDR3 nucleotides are TGTGCCAGCTGGGGACAGAGACTAGGTGTGACTGAAGCTTTCTTT. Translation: CASWGQRLGVTEAFF.